One sample yielded the 5 T cell receptor beta chains listed below, sequenced in a study of T cell repertoires in ileal Crohn's disease. The protocol was immunoSEQ multiplex PCR, while the TCRdb copy is restricted to in-frame clones and leaves out a portion. The table lists some 27,000 clones, 80% of them singletons. What was sequenced was ileal tissue. These receptors all stem from an adult with Crohn's disease.

The chain has TRBV7-9 and TRBJ1-3; D unclear. Per the germline V gene, CDR1 is SEHNR and CDR2 is FQNEAQ (reference sequence). V was cut by 2 bases and J by 0 bases, with 11 bases left in between. This CDR3 is built from 16 residues. The CDR3 DNA sequence: TGTGCCAGCAGCTTACGGGGTCTTTACTCTGGAAACACCATATATTTT. Amino acid sequence: CASSLRGLYSGNTIYF.

The chain joins TRBV19 to TRBJ2-3; the D is unclear. CDR1 and CDR2 (germline): LNHDA, SQIVND (reference sequence). The CDR3 extends over 14 amino acids. Trimming pared 1 base from V and 0 bases from J, leaving 5 bases between. The CDR3 spells CASSIGASTDTQYF. CDR3 bases: TGTGCCAGTAGTATAGGGGCTAGCACAGATACGCAGTATTTT.

This clone was found once. The V gene is TRBV29-1, the J gene TRBJ2-5, with 7 bases aligning to TRBD1. Judging by the DNA end, TRBJ2-7 fits better; the J call may be wrong. This CDR3 has 13 residues. Germline V CDR1 and CDR2: SQVTM, ANQGSEA. The CDR3 bases are TGCAGCGCCCGGGACAGCCGAACCTACGAGCAGTACTTC. This codes for CSARDSRTYEQYF.

In its sample, this clone was seen once. The CDR3 bases are TGCGCCAGCACCCCGGGACTAGCGGGAGTCAATGAGCAGTTCTTC. It codes for CASTPGLAGVNEQFF. This chain connects TRBV5-1 to TRBJ2-1; 14 nucleotides align to TRBD2. The CDR3 loop spans 15 amino acids. From germline, CDR1 is SGHRS and CDR2 YFSETQ. J gave up 6 bases and V 6 bases, and 5 bases lay outside the gene matches.

J is TRBJ2-7 and V is TRBV9, with 10 positions matching TRBD2. With V trimmed by 0 bases and J by 7 bases, 7 bases remained unmatched. The CDR3 runs 15 residues. Germline V gene data show CDR1 as SGDLS and CDR2 as YYNGEE. CDR3 loop: CASSVGVAGGLEQYF. The CDR3 nucleotides read TGTGCCAGCAGCGTAGGGGTAGCGGGGGGTTTGGAGCAGTACTTC.